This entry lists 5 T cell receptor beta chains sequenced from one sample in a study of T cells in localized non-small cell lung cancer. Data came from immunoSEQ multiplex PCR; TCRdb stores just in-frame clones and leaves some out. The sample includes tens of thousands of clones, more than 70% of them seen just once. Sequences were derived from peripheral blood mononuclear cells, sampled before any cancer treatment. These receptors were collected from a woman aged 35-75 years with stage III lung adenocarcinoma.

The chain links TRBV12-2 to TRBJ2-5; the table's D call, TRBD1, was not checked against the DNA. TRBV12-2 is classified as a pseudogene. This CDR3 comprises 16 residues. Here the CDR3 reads CASRLRKWDSGETQYF. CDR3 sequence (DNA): TGTGCAAGTCGCTTAAGAAAATGGGACAGCGGAGAGACCCAGTACTTC.

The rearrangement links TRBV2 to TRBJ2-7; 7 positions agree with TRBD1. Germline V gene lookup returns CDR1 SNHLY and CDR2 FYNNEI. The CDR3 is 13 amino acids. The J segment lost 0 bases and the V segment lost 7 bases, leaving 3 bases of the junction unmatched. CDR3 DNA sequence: TGTGCCAGCACCCGGGACAGCTCCTACGAGCAGTACTTC. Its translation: CASTRDSSYEQYF.

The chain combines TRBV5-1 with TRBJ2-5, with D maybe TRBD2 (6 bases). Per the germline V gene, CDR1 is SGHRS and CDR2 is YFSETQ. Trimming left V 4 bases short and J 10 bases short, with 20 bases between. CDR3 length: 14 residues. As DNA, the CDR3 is TGCGCCAGCAGCCCGGGGGAACTCATATGGGGCCAGTACTTC. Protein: CASSPGELIWGQYF.

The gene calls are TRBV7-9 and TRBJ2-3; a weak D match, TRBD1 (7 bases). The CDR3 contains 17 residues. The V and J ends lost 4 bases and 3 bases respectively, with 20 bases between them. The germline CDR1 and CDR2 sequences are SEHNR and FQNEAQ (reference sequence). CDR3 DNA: TGTGCCAGCAGCTCCTGGACAGGAGGGAGCAATACAGATACGCAGTATTTT. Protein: CASSSWTGGSNTDTQYF.

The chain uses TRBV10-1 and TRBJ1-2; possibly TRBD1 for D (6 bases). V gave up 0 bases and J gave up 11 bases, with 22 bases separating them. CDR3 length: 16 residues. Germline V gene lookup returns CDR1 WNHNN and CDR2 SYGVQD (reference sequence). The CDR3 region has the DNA TGCGCCAGCAGTGAGTCGAGGGGGGACCCCTCGTCGCGATACACCTTC. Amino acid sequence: CASSESRGDPSSRYTF.